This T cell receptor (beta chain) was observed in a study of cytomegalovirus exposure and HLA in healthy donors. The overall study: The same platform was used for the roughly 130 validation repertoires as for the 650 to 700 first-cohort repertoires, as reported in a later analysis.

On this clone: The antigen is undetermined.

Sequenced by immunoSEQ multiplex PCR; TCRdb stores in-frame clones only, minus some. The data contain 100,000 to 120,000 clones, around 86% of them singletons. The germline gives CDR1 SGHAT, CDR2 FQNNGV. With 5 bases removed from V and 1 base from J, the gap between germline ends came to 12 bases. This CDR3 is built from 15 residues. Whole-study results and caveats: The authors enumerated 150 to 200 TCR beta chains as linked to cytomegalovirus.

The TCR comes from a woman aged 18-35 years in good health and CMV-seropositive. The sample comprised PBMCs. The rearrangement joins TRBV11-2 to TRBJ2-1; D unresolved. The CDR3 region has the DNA TGTGCCAGCAGCCGTTCCGGTGGTTCCTACAATGAGCAGTTCTTC. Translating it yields CASSRSGGSYNEQFF. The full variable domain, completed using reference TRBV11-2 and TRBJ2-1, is EAGVAQSPRYKIIEKRQSVAFWCNPISGHATLYWYQQILGQGPKLLIQFQNNGVVDDSQLPKDRFSAERLKGVDSTLKIQPAKLEDSAVYLCASSRSGGSYNEQFFGPGTRLTVL.